The rows below give T cell receptor beta chains drawn from one sample of a study of T-cell memory formation after mild COVID-19. TCRdb independently ran MiXCR on the 5' RACE reads; one entry per CDR3 protein. The sample holds about 290,000 distinct CDR3 sequences, about 15% seen once. The sequencing sample was made of PBMCs or a T cell subset sorted from them (not recorded which). The receptors come from a young man who had mild COVID-19 (a few samples of this study predate the infection). Cell type and time point are not known. The CDR3 runs from the conserved cysteine through the conserved F or W. D genes are given only for firm matches. Some rows have no size entry. The others give once, few or many, or a class for an expanded clone.

cdr3_nt	cdr3_aa	v_call	j_call	d_call	clone_size
TGCAGCGTTGTTGGGACAGGGGACTTGAACACTGAAGCTTTCTTT	CSVVGTGDLNTEAFF	TRBV29-1	TRBJ1-1	TRBD1	NA
TGTGCCAGCAGCTTGCCGGCAGAAAGCTCCTACAATGAGCAGTTCTTC	CASSLPAESSYNEQFF	TRBV7-2	TRBJ2-1	NA	few
TGTGCCAGCAGCCCGGCCCCAGATACGCAGTATTTT	CASSPAPDTQYF	TRBV7-9	TRBJ2-3	NA	few
TGCAGCGTTGCTAAGGGAAACACCATATATTTT	CSVAKGNTIYF	TRBV29-1	TRBJ1-3	NA	few
TGTGCCAGCACAACTAGCGGTTACAGTGAGCAGTTCTTC	CASTTSGYSEQFF	TRBV12-3/TRBV12-4	TRBJ2-1	TRBD2	NA
TGTGCCAGCAGTTATCGCAGGAGCGCGGATACGCAGTATTTT	CASSYRRSADTQYF	TRBV6-5	TRBJ2-3	NA	NA
TGTGCCAGCAGTTTAAGAGACACTGAGTACTTC	CASSLRDTEYF	TRBV28	TRBJ2-7	NA	few
TGCGCCAGCAGTGACAGGCTGAACACTGAAGCTTTCTTT	CASSDRLNTEAFF	TRBV5-1	TRBJ1-1	NA	many
TGTGCCTGTCGTTCTGAGGGGGTGAGCAATCAGCCCCAGCATTTT	CACRSEGVSNQPQHF	TRBV6-6	TRBJ1-5	NA	NA
TGTGCCACCAGCAGATTCCGGGACAGGGCTGACACTGAAGCTTTCTTT	CATSRFRDRADTEAFF	TRBV15	TRBJ1-1	TRBD1	few
TGTGCCAGCGGTCCCACAGGGTACTATGGCTACACCTTC	CASGPTGYYGYTF	TRBV27	TRBJ1-2	NA	many
TGCGCCAGCAGCCAAGGAGGGACTAGCGGATCCTACGAGCAGTACTTC	CASSQGGTSGSYEQYF	TRBV4-1	TRBJ2-7	TRBD2	NA
TGTGCCAGTAGTATAGCCCAGGGGGTGTACCCCCCCCGTTTCTTC	CASSIAQGVYPPRFF	TRBV19	TRBJ2-1	TRBD1	few
TGCAAAGGGGGCGCGGACTATGGCTACACCTTC	CKGGADYGYTF	TRBV20-1	TRBJ1-2	TRBD1	few
TGTGCCAGCAGCCAGGACCTATATGGCTACACCTTC	CASSQDLYGYTF	TRBV7-2	TRBJ1-2	NA	NA
TGTGCCAGCAGCTTCGGGACAATCTACGAGCAGTACTTC	CASSFGTIYEQYF	TRBV5-5	TRBJ2-7	NA	many
TGTGCCAGCAGAAGGGGCTCAGCCAAAAACATTCAGTACTTC	CASRRGSAKNIQYF	TRBV2	TRBJ2-4	NA	NA
TGTGCCAGCAGCTATCGCAGAGCCACTGAAGCTTTCTTT	CASSYRRATEAFF	TRBV7-8	TRBJ1-1	NA	few
TGTGCCAGCGGGCTAGACCAAGAGACCCAGTACTTC	CASGLDQETQYF	TRBV12-3/TRBV12-4	TRBJ2-5	NA	many
TGCAGTGCTACTACACTAGGGACAGGGGGCGCGTTGGAGACCCAGTACTTC	CSATTLGTGGALETQYF	TRBV20-1	TRBJ2-5	TRBD1	NA
TGTGCCAGCAGCTTCTACCGTGGGGGCGACTACGAGCAGTACTTC	CASSFYRGGDYEQYF	TRBV11-2	TRBJ2-7	NA	few
TGTGCCAGCAGAGACTACAGGGGGCGCATGAACACCGGGGAGCTGTTTTTT	CASRDYRGRMNTGELFF	TRBV7-9	TRBJ2-2	TRBD1	NA
TGTGCCAGCAGCCACCCCAGCGGCACGCAGTATTTT	CASSHPSGTQYF	TRBV6-5	TRBJ2-3	NA	NA
TGCGCCAGCAGCCAAGTAATTCGTCGGGACAGGGGCGACACCGGGGAGCTGTTTTTT	CASSQVIRRDRGDTGELFF	TRBV4-1	TRBJ2-2	TRBD1	many
TGTGCCACCAGCAGAGTGGTCGAAGAGACCCAGTACTTC	CATSRVVEETQYF	TRBV15	TRBJ2-5	NA	NA
TGTGCCAGCAGCTTAGTTCCCCCAAGCATCCAAGAGACCCAGTACTTC	CASSLVPPSIQETQYF	TRBV7-6	TRBJ2-5	NA	many
TGTGCCAGCAGCTTAGCCGCAGGGACCACCCCTGAAGCTTTCTTT	CASSLAAGTTPEAFF	TRBV7-9	TRBJ1-1	NA	NA
TGCGCCAGCAGCCGCCTATTTAGCGGGGGCACAGATACGCAGTATTTT	CASSRLFSGGTDTQYF	TRBV4-1	TRBJ2-3	TRBD2	NA
TGTGCCAGCCGGGGGACTAGCGGGGACGAGCAGTACTTC	CASRGTSGDEQYF	TRBV18	TRBJ2-7	TRBD2	NA
TGTGCCAGCAGCGCCAACAGGGCAAGATATGGCTACACCTTC	CASSANRARYGYTF	TRBV12-3/TRBV12-4	TRBJ1-2	NA	NA
TGTGCCAGCAGCTTGGAGGCAGCGAGCGATACGCAGTATTTT	CASSLEAASDTQYF	TRBV5-4	TRBJ2-3	NA	few
TGCGCCAGCAGCTTGCGGACCCCAACAGGGCCCCTCTCCTACGAGCAGTACTTC	CASSLRTPTGPLSYEQYF	TRBV5-1	TRBJ2-7	NA	few
TGTGCCAGCTCTCCGCGGACTAGCGGGGGCGGAGAGACCCAGTACTTC	CASSPRTSGGGETQYF	TRBV18	TRBJ2-5	TRBD2	few
TGCGCCAGCAGCTTAGGGGCACCCCCAGATACGCAGTATTTT	CASSLGAPPDTQYF	TRBV5-1	TRBJ2-3	NA	many
TGTGCCACCGGACAGGGGGCTAGCGTTGAGCAGTTCTTC	CATGQGASVEQFF	TRBV28	TRBJ2-1	TRBD1	NA
TGTGCCAGCAGCGACTGGGACGGCAGAGATACGCAGTATTTT	CASSDWDGRDTQYF	TRBV7-2	TRBJ2-3	NA	few
TGCGCCAGCAGCAGGGACAGGGTCACGCTTGAAGCTTTCTTT	CASSRDRVTLEAFF	TRBV5-1	TRBJ1-1	TRBD1	few
TGTGCCAGCAGAACGTCCGGGACAGGGGGCAATGAGCAGTTCTTC	CASRTSGTGGNEQFF	TRBV7-2	TRBJ2-1	TRBD1	few
TGCGCCAGCAGGGACTCCCACCAACTGTCAGGGGCCAACGTCCTGACTTTC	CASRDSHQLSGANVLTF	TRBV4-3	TRBJ2-6	NA	few
TGCAGTGCTAGAGATAGGGGGAAGGGAAGCTCCTACAATGAGCAGTTCTTC	CSARDRGKGSSYNEQFF	TRBV20-1	TRBJ2-1	NA	NA
TGTGCCAGCAGCCCAACCCGGGACAGGGGCTCTGAAGCTTTCTTT	CASSPTRDRGSEAFF	TRBV9	TRBJ1-1	TRBD1	NA
TGCAGTGCAGACACTAGCGGGGGGGCTAATGAGCAGTTCTTC	CSADTSGGANEQFF	TRBV20-1	TRBJ2-1	TRBD2	many
TGTGCCAGCAGGCAGGACGCCCGGGAGACCCAGTACTTC	CASRQDARETQYF	TRBV7-7	TRBJ2-5	NA	NA
TGCAGTGCTAACAGGGAGAACAATGAGCAGTTCTTC	CSANRENNEQFF	TRBV20-1	TRBJ2-1	NA	few
TGCGCCAGCAGCGACTGGACGGCAAACTATGGCTACACCTTC	CASSDWTANYGYTF	TRBV5-1	TRBJ1-2	NA	few
TGTGCCACGCTAGCGGGGGGAACCGATACGCAGTATTTT	CATLAGGTDTQYF	TRBV28	TRBJ2-3	TRBD2	NA
TGCGCCAGCAGCGGTCTAGGGGCCAACGTCCTGACTTTC	CASSGLGANVLTF	TRBV5-1	TRBJ2-6	NA	NA
TGTGCCAGCAGTTATGGTGTCAGTTACGAGCAGTACTTC	CASSYGVSYEQYF	TRBV6-5	TRBJ2-7	NA	few
TGTGCCAGCACCCAATCGACAGCAACCTACGAGCAGTACTTC	CASTQSTATYEQYF	TRBV5-5	TRBJ2-7	NA	few
TGTGCCAGCTCACCGACAGCCGGGGGTGAAAAACTGTTTTTT	CASSPTAGGEKLFF	TRBV18	TRBJ1-4	NA	NA
TGCGCCAGCAGCTGGGACAGGTCAACCGGGGAGCTGTTTTTT	CASSWDRSTGELFF	TRBV5-1	TRBJ2-2	TRBD1	NA
TGCAGTGCTAGAGATCTTCAGCGGCAAGAGACCCAGTACTTC	CSARDLQRQETQYF	TRBV20-1	TRBJ2-5	NA	NA
TGCGCCAGCAGCATCCCGGGACAGGACTATGGCTACACCTTC	CASSIPGQDYGYTF	TRBV5-1	TRBJ1-2	TRBD1	many
TGTGCCAGCACTATAGACAGGACGTGGAATTCACCCCTCCACTTT	CASTIDRTWNSPLHF	TRBV6-5	TRBJ1-6	NA	few
TGTGCCAGCAGTCCCTGGGTAGCGGGGGGACAACAGGTGGAGACCCAGTACTTC	CASSPWVAGGQQVETQYF	TRBV6-6	TRBJ2-5	TRBD2	NA
TGTGCCAGCAGCTCCCTGGGGGTTAGCACAGATACGCAGTATTTT	CASSSLGVSTDTQYF	TRBV7-2	TRBJ2-3	NA	NA
TGTGCCAGCAGCGTCGGGACTAGCGGGGATGAGCAGTTCTTC	CASSVGTSGDEQFF	TRBV27	TRBJ2-1	TRBD2	NA
TGTGCCAGCAGTTACTCGGGGGGGAAAGGAAACACCATATATTTT	CASSYSGGKGNTIYF	TRBV6-5	TRBJ1-3	NA	NA
TGTGCCAGCAGCGAGGGGACATTGAATTCACCCCTCCACTTT	CASSEGTLNSPLHF	TRBV9	TRBJ1-6	NA	NA
TGCGCCAGCAGCTTACGGGAAGCTAACTATGGCTACACCTTC	CASSLREANYGYTF	TRBV5-1	TRBJ1-2	NA	few